The rows below give T cell receptor beta chains drawn from one sample of a study of Graves' ophthalmopathy and Graves' hyperthyroidism. TCRdb itself ran the multiplex PCR reads through MiXCR, one entry per CDR3 protein. The sample records around 340,000 distinct CDR3 sequences, roughly a sixth being singletons. What was sequenced was peripheral blood. The receptors derive from an adult man with Graves' ophthalmopathy. The CDR3 runs from the conserved cysteine through the conserved F or W.

v_call	cdr3_aa
TRBV6-2/TRBV6-3	CATSRGLTEAFF
TRBV24-1	CATSGRDSPYNEQFF
TRBV6-1	CASSESWVNGQPQHF
TRBV19	CASSGTAGSYEQYF
TRBV11-1	CASSLIVAGTYQETQYF
TRBV5-1	CASSFSGLRGSYEQYF
TRBV5-1	CASSWSTGDNNSPLHF
TRBV20-1	CSASGTGGGNTIYF
TRBV27	CASRRWEDTEAFF
TRBV19	CASKTGGRDTEAFF
TRBV11-1	CASSLLGFNTGELFF
TRBV30	CAWSAPSTLSGYGYTF
TRBV6-5	CASKGSAYSYEQYF
TRBV12-3/TRBV12-4	CASRERGPGNTIYF
TRBV12-3/TRBV12-4	CASSLGGRQGAQETQYF
TRBV29-1	CSAGSYNYGYTF
TRBV19	CASSIQSNQPQHF
TRBV12-3/TRBV12-4	CASSPGQGEGQPQHF
TRBV30	CAWSEQYEQYF
TRBV7-8	CASSDWTRETQYF